This T cell receptor beta chain was identified during a study of blood T cell repertoires in COVID-19. Background on the study: Samples taken during acute and convalescent COVID-19 were collected in the United States, Italy and Spain. In each case, the material was cDNA or gDNA derived from T cells, B-cell-depleted T cells, or PBMCs.

Only a few counts were recorded for this clone. V lost 7 bases and J 3 bases, leaving 19 bases between the germline ends. Germline V gene lookup returns CDR1 SGHAT and CDR2 FQNNGV. The CDR3 spans 16 residues. The repertoire was sequenced with immunoSEQ multiplex PCR; TCRdb's copy has only in-frame clones and lacks some. This sample carries 170,000 or so clones, about 86% of them seen once, and the ten largest clones take under 9.5%. The receptor's source is a man in his fifties or sixties with active or convalescent COVID-19. The chain employs TRBV11-2 and TRBJ2-1; tentatively, D is TRBD2 (6 bases). Material: peripheral blood. As DNA, the CDR3 is TGTGCCAGCAACCGAATAGGGGCGGGGTTCTACAATGAGCAGTTCTTC. This sequence encodes CASNRIGAGFYNEQFF.